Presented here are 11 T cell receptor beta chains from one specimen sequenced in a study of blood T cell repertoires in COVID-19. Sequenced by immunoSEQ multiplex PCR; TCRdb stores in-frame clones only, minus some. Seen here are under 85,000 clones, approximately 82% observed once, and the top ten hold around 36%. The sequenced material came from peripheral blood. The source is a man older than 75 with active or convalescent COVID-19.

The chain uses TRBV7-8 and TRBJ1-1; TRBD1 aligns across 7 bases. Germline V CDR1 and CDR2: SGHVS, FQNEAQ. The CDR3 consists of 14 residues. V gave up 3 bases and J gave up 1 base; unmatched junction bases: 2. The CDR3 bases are TGTGCCAGCAGCTTTACAGGGGCGAACACTGAAGCTTTCTTT. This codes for CASSFTGANTEAFF.

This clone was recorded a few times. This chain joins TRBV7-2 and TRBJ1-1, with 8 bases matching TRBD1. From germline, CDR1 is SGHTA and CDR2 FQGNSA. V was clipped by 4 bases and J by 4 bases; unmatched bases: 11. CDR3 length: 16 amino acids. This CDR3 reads CASSSHSGQEITEAFF. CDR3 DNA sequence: TGTGCCAGCAGCTCTCACTCGGGACAGGAGATCACTGAAGCTTTCTTT.

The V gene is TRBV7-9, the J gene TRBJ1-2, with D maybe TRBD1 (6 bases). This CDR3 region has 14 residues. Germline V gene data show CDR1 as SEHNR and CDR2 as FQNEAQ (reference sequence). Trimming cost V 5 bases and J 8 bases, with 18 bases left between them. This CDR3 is CASSPGEFSGGYTF. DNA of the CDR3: TGTGCCAGCAGCCCAGGGGAATTTTCGGGCGGCTACACCTTC.

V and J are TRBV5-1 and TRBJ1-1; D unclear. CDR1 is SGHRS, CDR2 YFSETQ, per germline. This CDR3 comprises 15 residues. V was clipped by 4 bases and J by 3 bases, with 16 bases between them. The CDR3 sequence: CASSVRSSADTEAFF. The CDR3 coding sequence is TGCGCCAGCAGCGTACGATCTTCGGCGGACACTGAAGCTTTCTTT.

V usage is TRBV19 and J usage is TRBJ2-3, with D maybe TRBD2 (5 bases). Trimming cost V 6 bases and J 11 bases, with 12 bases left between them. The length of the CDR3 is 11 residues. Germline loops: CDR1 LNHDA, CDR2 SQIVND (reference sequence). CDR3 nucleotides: TGTGCCAGTAGCCTTCCGGGGAAGCAGTATTTT. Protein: CASSLPGKQYF.

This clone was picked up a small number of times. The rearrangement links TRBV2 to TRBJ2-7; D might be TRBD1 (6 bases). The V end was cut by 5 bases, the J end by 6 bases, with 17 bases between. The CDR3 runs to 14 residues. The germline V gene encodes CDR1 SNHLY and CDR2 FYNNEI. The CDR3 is CASSPTDSPAEQYF. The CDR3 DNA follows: TGTGCCAGCAGTCCAACGGACAGCCCCGCCGAGCAGTACTTC.

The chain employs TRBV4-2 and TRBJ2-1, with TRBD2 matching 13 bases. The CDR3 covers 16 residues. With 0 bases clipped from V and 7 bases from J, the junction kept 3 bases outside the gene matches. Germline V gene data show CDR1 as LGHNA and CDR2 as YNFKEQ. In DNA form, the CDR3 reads TGTGCCAGCAGCCAAGATGTGACTAGCGGGAGGAATGAGCAGTTCTTC. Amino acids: CASSQDVTSGRNEQFF.

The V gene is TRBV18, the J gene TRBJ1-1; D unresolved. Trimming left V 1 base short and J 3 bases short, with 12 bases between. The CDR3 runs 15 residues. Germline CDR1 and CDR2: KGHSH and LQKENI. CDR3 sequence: CASSPLGDPDTEAFF. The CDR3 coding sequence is TGTGCCAGCTCACCACTCGGAGATCCGGACACTGAAGCTTTCTTT. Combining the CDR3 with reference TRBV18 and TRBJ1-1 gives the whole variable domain NAGVMQNPRHLVRRRGQEARLRCSPMKGHSHVYWYRQLPEEGLKFMVYLQKENIIDESGMPKERFSAEFPKEGPSILRIQQVVRGDSAAYFCASSPLGDPDTEAFFGQGTRLTVV.

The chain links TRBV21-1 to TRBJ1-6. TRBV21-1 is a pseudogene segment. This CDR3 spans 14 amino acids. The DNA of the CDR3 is TGTGCCAGCAGCAAAGGAGGGTTTGGTTCACCCCTCCACTTT. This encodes CASSKGGFGSPLHF.

In DNA form, the CDR3 reads TGTGCCAGCTCACCAGGACAGGGAGATCAGCCCCAGCATTTT. Translated: CASSPGQGDQPQHF. This chain connects TRBV18 to TRBJ1-5; 8 positions match TRBD1. The V gene end was trimmed by 2 bases and the J gene end by 5 bases; junction bases not matched to a gene: 2. Germline CDR1 KGHSH, CDR2 LQKENI. This CDR3 contains 14 residues.

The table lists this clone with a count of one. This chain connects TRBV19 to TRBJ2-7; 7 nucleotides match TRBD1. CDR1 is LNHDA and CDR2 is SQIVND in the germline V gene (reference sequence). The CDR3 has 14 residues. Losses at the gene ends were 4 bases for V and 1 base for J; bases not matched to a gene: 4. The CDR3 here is CASSRTGSSYEQYF. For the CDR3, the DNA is TGTGCCAGTAGTAGGACAGGATCGTCCTACGAGCAGTACTTC.